This T cell receptor (beta chain) was sequenced during a study of response to subunit inactivated influenza vaccine. This clonotype was recorded many times. The antigen is unknown. TCRdb processed the RT-PCR reads anew with MiXCR; each CDR3 protein has one entry. The profile shows 500,000 to 600,000 distinct CDR3 sequences, 13% of them singletons. Whole-study results and caveats: It was suggested by the authors that few new T cells are recruited by each seasonal influenza vaccination.

The germline CDR1 and CDR2 sequences are SGHRS and YFSETQ. The CDR3 covers 17 residues. Trimming removed 0 bases from V and 4 bases from J; junction bases left unmatched: 9. Sequences were derived from PBMCs from blood, sampled roughly 6 weeks after vaccination. This chain joins TRBV5-1 and TRBJ2-1, with TRBD2 identical over 8 bases. This clonotype was sampled from a man aged 50 or older who received an inactivated influenza vaccine. CDR3 residues: CASSLAWRAGEYNEQFF. CDR3 coding DNA: TGCGCCAGCAGCTTGGCCTGGCGAGCGGGAGAATACAATGAGCAGTTCTTC. The full variable domain, in which reference TRBV5-1 and TRBJ2-1 provide the parts outside the CDR3, is KAGVTQTPRYLIKTRGQQVTLSCSPISGHRSVSWYQQTPGQGLQFLFEYFSETQRNKGNFPGRFSGRQFSNSRSEMNVSTLELGDSALYLCASSLAWRAGEYNEQFFGPGTRLTVL.